The 11 T cell receptor beta chains given below trace back to one sample, sequenced in a study of T cell responses to AZD1222 COVID-19 vaccine. Sequencing was performed with immunoSEQ multiplex PCR; in TCRdb, only in-frame clones are kept and a portion is missing. The sample lists about 200,000 clones, roughly 92% occurring once. Source: peripheral blood, taken 28 days after the second AZD1222 dose. The receptors were sampled from an adult who received the AZD1222 COVID-19 vaccine.

Note on this clone: Other DNA sequences in the same sample also yield this CDR3. V usage is TRBV28 and J usage is TRBJ1-5; TRBD1 agrees at 8 bases. Germline CDR1 and CDR2: MDHEN and SYDVKM. The CDR3 length is 14 residues. The V segment lost 5 bases and the J segment 5 bases; nucleotides outside the gene matches: 5. CDR3 loop: CASSLGQGYQPQHF. The CDR3 DNA is TGTGCCAGCAGTCTAGGACAGGGCTATCAGCCCCAGCATTTT. Complete variable domain (other parts from reference TRBV28 and TRBJ1-5): DVKVTQSSRYLVKRTGEKVFLECVQDMDHENMFWYRQDPGLGLRLIYFSYDVKMKEKGDIPEGYSVSREKKERFSLILESASTNQTSMYLCASSLGQGYQPQHFGDGTRLSIL.

The gene calls are TRBV2 and TRBJ2-2, with 11 bases lining up with TRBD2. V shed 7 bases, J shed 5 bases, and the junction held 9 bases outside the gene matches. This CDR3 contains 16 residues. Germline CDR1 is SNHLY and CDR2 is FYNNEI. The CDR3 is CASTRLSSGGTGELFF. CDR3 nucleotide sequence: TGTGCCAGCACCCGATTGTCTAGCGGGGGGACCGGGGAGCTGTTTTTT.

J is TRBJ2-7 and V is TRBV6-5; D call uncertain. Germline lookup yields CDR1 MNHEY and CDR2 SVGAGI. The CDR3 extends over 13 amino acids. Trimming pared 2 bases from V and 0 bases from J, leaving 5 bases between. The CDR3 DNA is TGTGCCAGCAGTTACGAATACTCCTACGAGCAGTACTTC. Its protein is CASSYEYSYEQYF.

This clone appeared a single time. The rearrangement joins TRBV28 to TRBJ1-5; D remains ambiguous. The CDR3 consists of 14 residues. V was cut by 4 bases and J by 2 bases, with 9 bases left in between. Germline V CDR1 and CDR2: MDHEN, SYDVKM. The CDR3 sequence: CASSSRRGNQPQHF. CDR3 bases: TGTGCCAGCAGTTCACGCCGGGGCAATCAGCCCCAGCATTTT.

The rearrangement uses TRBV7-9 and TRBJ2-7; 7 bases fit TRBD1. Germline CDR1 reads SEHNR; CDR2 reads FQNEAQ (reference sequence). Trimming took 1 base from V and 2 from J; bases not matched to a gene: 11. The CDR3 totals 17 residues. For the CDR3, the DNA is TGTGCCAGCAGCTTAGGGGTTCGGGGACAGACTCCCTACGAGCAGTACTTC. Its protein product is CASSLGVRGQTPYEQYF.

CDR3: CASSNVRMAAFF. Written as DNA, the CDR3 is TGTGCCAGTAGTAATGTGCGGATGGCGGCTTTCTTT. The chain uses TRBV19 and TRBJ1-1; no firm D call. The CDR3 extends over 12 amino acids. Germline CDR1 reads LNHDA; CDR2 reads SQIVND (reference sequence). V was trimmed by 4 bases and J by 11 bases, leaving 14 bases between them.

V and J are TRBV6-1 and TRBJ1-5; D gene unclear. The V gene's germline CDR1 is MNHNS and CDR2 SASEGT. There are 14 residues in the CDR3. V lost 1 base and J lost 6, with 10 bases in between. This chain's CDR3 is CASSEVKGSQPQHF. DNA for the CDR3: TGTGCCAGCAGTGAAGTTAAGGGAAGTCAGCCCCAGCATTTT.

The V gene is TRBV21-1, the J gene TRBJ1-5. TRBV21-1 represents a pseudogene. This CDR3 comprises 14 residues. DNA of the CDR3: TGTGCCAGCGGAGTTGGGGGAAGCAATCAGCCCCAGCATTTT. This sequence encodes CASGVGGSNQPQHF.

V usage is TRBV5-1 and J usage is TRBJ1-6, with D possibly being TRBD1 (5 bases). The CDR3 consists of 16 residues. The germline V and J ends were trimmed by 4 bases and 0 bases, with 11 bases remaining between them. From germline, CDR1 is SGHRS and CDR2 YFSETQ. Here the CDR3 reads CASSPGGSSYNSPLHF. The CDR3 nucleotides read TGCGCCAGCAGCCCGGGGGGTAGCTCCTATAATTCACCCCTCCACTTT. The full variable domain, rest sourced from reference TRBV5-1 and TRBJ1-6, is KAGVTQTPRYLIKTRGQQVTLSCSPISGHRSVSWYQQTPGQGLQFLFEYFSETQRNKGNFPGRFSGRQFSNSRSEMNVSTLELGDSALYLCASSPGGSSYNSPLHFGNGTRLTVT.

This clone was picked up one time. The chain is built from TRBV19 and TRBJ2-7, with TRBD1 matching over 9 bases. The CDR3 is made up of 13 amino acids. Germline loops: CDR1 LNHDA, CDR2 SQIVND (reference sequence). V was pared by 5 bases and J by 3 bases, with 2 bases of the junction left unmatched. DNA for the CDR3: TGTGCCAGTAGTTGGGACAGGGACTACGAGCAGTACTTC. Protein product: CASSWDRDYEQYF.

The chain has TRBV5-1 and TRBJ1-4, with 10 bases that match TRBD1. This CDR3 is built from 15 residues. Germline V gene data show CDR1 as SGHRS and CDR2 as YFSETQ. J lost 10 bases, V lost 2 bases, and 8 bases had no gene match. CDR3 sequence: CASSFYMGQGRKLFF. The DNA for the CDR3 is TGCGCCAGCAGCTTCTATATGGGACAGGGGCGAAAACTGTTTTTT.